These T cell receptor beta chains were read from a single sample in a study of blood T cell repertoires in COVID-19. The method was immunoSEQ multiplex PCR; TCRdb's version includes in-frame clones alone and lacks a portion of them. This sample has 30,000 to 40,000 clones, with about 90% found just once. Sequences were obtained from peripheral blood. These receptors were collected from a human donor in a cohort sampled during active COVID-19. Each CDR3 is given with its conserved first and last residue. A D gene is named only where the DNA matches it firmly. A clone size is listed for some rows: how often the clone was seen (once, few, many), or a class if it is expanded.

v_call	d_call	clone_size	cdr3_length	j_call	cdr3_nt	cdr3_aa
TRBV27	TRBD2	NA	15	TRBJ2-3	TGTGCCAGCAGTAGAGGAGCGGGAGGGTTAGATACGCAGTATTTT	CASSRGAGGLDTQYF
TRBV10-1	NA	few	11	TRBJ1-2	TGCGCCCAAGTACAGTCAGGTGGCTACACCTTC	CAQVQSGGYTF
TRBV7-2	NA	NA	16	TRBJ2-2	TGTGCCAGCAGCGGGTATAGCGGTCCGAACACCGGGGAGCTGTTTTTT	CASSGYSGPNTGELFF
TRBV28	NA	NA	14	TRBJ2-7	TGTGCCAGCAGCACGGGGGAGTCGGCCACCGAGCAGTACTTC	CASSTGESATEQYF
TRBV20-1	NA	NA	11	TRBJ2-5	TGCAGTGCTCTAACGCGGGAGACCCAGTACTTC	CSALTRETQYF
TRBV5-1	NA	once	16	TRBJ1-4	TGCGCCAGCAGCTTGGATCCCGGGACTTCAGGAGAAAAACTGTTTTTT	CASSLDPGTSGEKLFF
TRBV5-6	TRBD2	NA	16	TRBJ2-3	TGTGCCAGCAGCGTGTCGGTGGCTAGCGGGTTAGATACGCAGTATTTT	CASSVSVASGLDTQYF
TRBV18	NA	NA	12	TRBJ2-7	TGTGCCAGCTCACCCCCAACCTACGAGCAGTACTTC	CASSPPTYEQYF
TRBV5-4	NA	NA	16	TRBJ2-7	TGTGCCAGCAGCTTGGCCGCCGGAGGGCAGGGTTACGAGCAGTACTTC	CASSLAAGGQGYEQYF
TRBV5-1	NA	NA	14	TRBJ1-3	TGCGCCAGCAGTCCTTCGGAGGTGGAAAACACCATATATTTT	CASSPSEVENTIYF
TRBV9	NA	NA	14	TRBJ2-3	TGTGCCAGCAGCAGAGGGATCCCCCCAGATACGCAGTATTTT	CASSRGIPPDTQYF
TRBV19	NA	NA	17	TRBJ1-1	TGTGCCAGCCATCGGGCCTGGGGGGGGGCTGTGAACACTGAAGCTTTCTTT	CASHRAWGGAVNTEAFF
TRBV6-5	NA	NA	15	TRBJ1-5	TGTGCCAGCAGTTACTCGATCCCAGGGAATCAGCCCCAGCATTTT	CASSYSIPGNQPQHF
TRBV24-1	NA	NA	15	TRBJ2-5	TGTGCCACCAGTGATAGCGAAGGCTTCCAAGAGACCCAGTACTTC	CATSDSEGFQETQYF
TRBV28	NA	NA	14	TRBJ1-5	TGTGCCAGCAGTTTTGTCTCGAGCAATCAGCCCCAGCATTTT	CASSFVSSNQPQHF
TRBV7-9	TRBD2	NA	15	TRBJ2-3	TGTGCCAGCAGTCGTCGGGAGGGCCGCGGGAATACGCAGTATTTT	CASSRREGRGNTQYF
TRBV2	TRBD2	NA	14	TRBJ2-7	TGTGCCAGCAGTATAGCGGGAGGTTCCTACGAGCAGTACTTC	CASSIAGGSYEQYF
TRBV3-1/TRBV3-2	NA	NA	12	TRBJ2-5	TGTGCCAGCAGGTCAAACCAAGAGACCCAGTACTTC	CASRSNQETQYF
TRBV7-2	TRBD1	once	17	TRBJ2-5	TGTGCCAGCAGCCCGACCGGGACAGGCGGACCCATGGTGACCCAGTACTTC	CASSPTGTGGPMVTQYF
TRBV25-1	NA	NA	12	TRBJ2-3	TGTGCCAGCAGTGAGAGGCTCAATACGCAGTATTTT	CASSERLNTQYF
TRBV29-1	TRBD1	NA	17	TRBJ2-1	TGCAGCGTTGTGGGGCAGGGGGCGAGGGAAACCTGGGATGAGCAGTTCTTC	CSVVGQGARETWDEQFF
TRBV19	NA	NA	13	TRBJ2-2	TGTGCCAGTAGTATCATAGGGGTCGGGGAGCTGTTTTTT	CASSIIGVGELFF
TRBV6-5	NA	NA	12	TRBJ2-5	TGTGCCAGCAGTTACCCTCAAGAGACCCAGTACTTC	CASSYPQETQYF
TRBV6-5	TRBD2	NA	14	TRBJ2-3	TGTGCCAGCAGTAGCGGACTAGCGAAGTATACGCAGTATTTT	CASSSGLAKYTQYF
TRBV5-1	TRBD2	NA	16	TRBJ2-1	TGCGCCAGCAGCTTATCCGGGACTAGCGGGAGTGGTGAGCAGTTCTTC	CASSLSGTSGSGEQFF
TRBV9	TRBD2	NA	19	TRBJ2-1	TGTGCCAGCAGCGTGGACGGACTAGCGGGGGGGCCCTCCTACAATGAGCAGTTCTTC	CASSVDGLAGGPSYNEQFF
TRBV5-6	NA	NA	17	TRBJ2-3	TGTGCCAGCAGCCGGCGGTCAGGCGGGGTTTACACAGATACGCAGTATTTT	CASSRRSGGVYTDTQYF
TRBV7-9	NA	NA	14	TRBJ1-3	TGTGCCAGCAGCTTGTCCAGGGGATTAGACACCATATATTTT	CASSLSRGLDTIYF
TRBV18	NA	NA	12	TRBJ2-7	TGTGCCAGCTCTTCGTCCGGGTACGAGCAGTACTTC	CASSSSGYEQYF
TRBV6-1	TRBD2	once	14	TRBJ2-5	TGTGCCAGCAGTGAACGGGGGAGGGAGGAGACCCAGTACTTC	CASSERGREETQYF
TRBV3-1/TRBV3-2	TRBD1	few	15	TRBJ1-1	TGTGCCAGCAGCCAATGGGTGGACAGGCGCACTGAAGCTTTCTTT	CASSQWVDRRTEAFF
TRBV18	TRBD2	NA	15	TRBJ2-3	TGTGCCAGCTCAGGTCTAGCGGGGGGGCCAGATACGCAGTATTTT	CASSGLAGGPDTQYF
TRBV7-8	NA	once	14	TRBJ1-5	TGTGCCAGCAGCTTTGACAGACAGAATCAGCCCCAGCATTTT	CASSFDRQNQPQHF
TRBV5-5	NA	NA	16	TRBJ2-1	TGTGCCAGCAGCTTCAGGGCCACGACTGGGCTCAATGAGCAGTTCTTC	CASSFRATTGLNEQFF
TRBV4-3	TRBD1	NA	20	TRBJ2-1	TGCGCCAGCAGCCGAGGGACGGCAGGGGGAATCGGGCCCCAAAGGAATGAGCAGTTCTTC	CASSRGTAGGIGPQRNEQFF
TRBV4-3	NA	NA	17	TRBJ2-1	TGCGCCAGCAGCCCAGGAGTCGTCGGGACACCTCTTAATGAGCAGTTCTTC	CASSPGVVGTPLNEQFF
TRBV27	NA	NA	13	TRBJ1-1	TGTGCCAGCAGTTTAAGGGGGTCCACTGAAGCTTTCTTT	CASSLRGSTEAFF
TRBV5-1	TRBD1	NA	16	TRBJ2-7	TGCGCCAGCAGCTTGGCCAAGGGGACAGGGACGCGGGAGCAGTACTTC	CASSLAKGTGTREQYF
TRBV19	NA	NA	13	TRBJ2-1	TGTGCCAGTCGACTGGACTCCTACAATGAGCAGTTCTTC	CASRLDSYNEQFF
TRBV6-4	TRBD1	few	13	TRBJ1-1	TGTGCCAGCAGTGAACAGGGGAGTACTGAAGCTTTCTTT	CASSEQGSTEAFF
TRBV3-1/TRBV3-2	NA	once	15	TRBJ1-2	TGTGCCAGCAGTCATAGTGCCATTTCTAACTATGGCTACACCTTC	CASSHSAISNYGYTF
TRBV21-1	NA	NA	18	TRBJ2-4	TGTGCCAGCAGCAATGCGGGGAGCGGGAGGAGGGTCAAAAACATTCAGTACTTC	CASSNAGSGRRVKNIQYF
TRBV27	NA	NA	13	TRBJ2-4	TGTGCCAGCAGTTTAAATTTCGCGAACATTCAGTACTTC	CASSLNFANIQYF
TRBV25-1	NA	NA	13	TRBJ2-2	TGTGCCAGCAGTCTCGGGGGAGCCGGGGAGCTGTTTTTT	CASSLGGAGELFF
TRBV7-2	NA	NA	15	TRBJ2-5	TGTGCCAGCAGCTTAGTTGGTACAGCCCAAGAGACCCAGTACTTC	CASSLVGTAQETQYF
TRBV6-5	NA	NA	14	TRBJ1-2	TGTGCCAGCAGTTTGGGGGGAATTACGAATGGCTACACCTTC	CASSLGGITNGYTF